Each of the 7 T cell receptor beta chains below was sequenced from the same sample in a study of blood T cell repertoires in COVID-19. Assay: immunoSEQ multiplex PCR; the TCRdb copy retains only in-frame clones and omits some. The repertoire holds 200,000 to 250,000 clones, with around four fifths as singletons. Source material: peripheral blood. All receptors derive from a woman of 80 years or more with COVID-19, enrolled during active disease.

The chain links TRBV7-8 to TRBJ1-2; possibly TRBD1 for D (5 bases). Trimming shortened V by 0 bases and J by 5 bases, and 13 bases separated the two germline ends. Germline V CDR1 and CDR2: SGHVS, FQNEAQ. This CDR3 comprises 15 residues. The CDR3 region has the DNA TGTGCCAGCAGCTTAGCGTCAGGGCGGGGGTATGGCTACACCTTC. This codes for CASSLASGRGYGYTF. Looking up the rest from reference TRBV7-8 and TRBJ1-2 gives the full variable domain: GAGVSQSPRYKVAKRGQDVALRCDPISGHVSLFWYQQALGQGPEFLTYFQNEAQLDKSGLPSDRFFAERPEGSVSTLKIQRTQQEDSAVYLCASSLASGRGYGYTFGSGTRLTVV.

This chain connects TRBV28 to TRBJ1-2; TRBD1 matches 11 bases. After removal of 2 bases from V and 4 bases from J, the junction contained 6 bases not matched to a gene. The CDR3 loop spans 16 amino acids. Germline V gives CDR1 MDHEN, CDR2 SYDVKM. In DNA, the CDR3 is TGTGCCAGCAGTTTAGCCTGGACAGGGGGCGGCTATGGCTACACCTTC. The encoded protein is CASSLAWTGGGYGYTF.

The chain has TRBV11-2 and TRBJ1-2; tentatively, D is TRBD1 (6 bases). Trimming pared 0 bases from V and 7 bases from J, leaving 12 bases between. Germline CDR1 reads SGHAT; CDR2 reads FQNNGV. The CDR3 length is 14 residues. The CDR3 bases are TGTGCCAGCAGCTTAGAGGTTCAGGGGATTGGCTACACCTTC. Protein: CASSLEVQGIGYTF.

V is TRBV14 and J is TRBJ2-7; TRBD2 is a possible D gene (5 bases). Trimming cost V 1 base and J 6 bases, with 13 bases left between them. This CDR3 is 14 amino acids long. The V gene's germline CDR1 is SGHDN and CDR2 FVKESK. This CDR3 reads CASSQGRTFPEQYF. As DNA, the CDR3 is TGTGCCAGCAGCCAAGGCCGGACTTTTCCCGAGCAGTACTTC.

The rearrangement uses TRBV4-1 and TRBJ2-5; no reliable D call. Germline lookup yields CDR1 MGHRA and CDR2 YSYEKL. The V and J ends lost 1 base and 2 bases respectively, with 8 bases between them. The CDR3 is 14 residues long. The CDR3 sequence: CASSQGPRQETQYF. In nucleotides, the CDR3 is TGCGCCAGCAGCCAAGGGCCCAGACAAGAGACCCAGTACTTC.

V is TRBV19 and J is TRBJ2-1, with 10 bases identical to TRBD2. Germline trimming cut 3 bases from V and 9 bases from J; bases unmatched to any gene: 5. Germline CDR1 LNHDA, CDR2 SQIVND (reference sequence). The CDR3 consists of 14 residues. Here the CDR3 DNA reads TGTGCCAGTAGTATCAGCGGGGGGGCAATTGAGCAGTTCTTC. It encodes CASSISGGAIEQFF.

This sequence joins TRBV27 and TRBJ1-2, with 11 bases that match TRBD1. The J segment lost 7 bases and the V segment lost 3 bases, leaving 7 bases of the junction unmatched. The CDR3 consists of 15 residues. Germline CDR1 is MNHEY and CDR2 is SMNVEV (reference sequence). The CDR3 DNA is TGTGCCAGCAGTTTTAAAGGACAGGGGGCGGGTGGCTACACCTTC. Protein product: CASSFKGQGAGGYTF.